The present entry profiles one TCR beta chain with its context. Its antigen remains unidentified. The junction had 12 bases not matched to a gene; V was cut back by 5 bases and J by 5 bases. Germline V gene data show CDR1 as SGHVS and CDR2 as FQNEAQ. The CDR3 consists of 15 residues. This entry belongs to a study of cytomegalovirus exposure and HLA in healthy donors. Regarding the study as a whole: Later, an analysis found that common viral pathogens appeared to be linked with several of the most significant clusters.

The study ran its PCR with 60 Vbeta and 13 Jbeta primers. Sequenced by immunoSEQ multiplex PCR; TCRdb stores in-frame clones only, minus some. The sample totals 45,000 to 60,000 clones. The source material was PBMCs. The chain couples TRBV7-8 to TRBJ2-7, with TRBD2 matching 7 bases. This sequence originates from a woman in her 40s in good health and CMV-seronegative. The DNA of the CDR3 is TGTGCCAGCAGCCCTCGCCCCAACGGGAGGAACGAGCAGTACTTC. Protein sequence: CASSPRPNGRNEQYF.